This T cell receptor (beta chain) was found in a study of T cell responses to AZD1222 COVID-19 vaccine. Study results and caveats: Among vaccine-associated CD4 TCRs, coverage spanned spike, with dominance at 160-218 and 743-854. Only six or seven AZD1222 recipients tested seropositive at baseline.

As for this clone: Its antigen is currently unknown.

Germline V gives CDR1 LGHNA, CDR2 YNFKEQ. Trimming cost V 0 bases and J 8 bases; bases outside gene matches: 4. The CDR3 is made up of 15 amino acids. Assay used: immunoSEQ multiplex PCR; TCRdb lists only in-frame clones, some missing. The profile shows tens of thousands of clones, almost 80% of them singletons. The chain joins TRBV4-2 to TRBJ1-4; TRBD1 aligns across 9 bases. This TCR was sampled from an adult in good health. Sequencing used peripheral blood, obtained on day 0 of AZD1222 vaccination. The CDR3: CASSQDLDRGEKLFF. CDR3 nucleotides: TGTGCCAGCAGCCAAGACTTGGACAGGGGCGAAAAACTGTTTTTT.